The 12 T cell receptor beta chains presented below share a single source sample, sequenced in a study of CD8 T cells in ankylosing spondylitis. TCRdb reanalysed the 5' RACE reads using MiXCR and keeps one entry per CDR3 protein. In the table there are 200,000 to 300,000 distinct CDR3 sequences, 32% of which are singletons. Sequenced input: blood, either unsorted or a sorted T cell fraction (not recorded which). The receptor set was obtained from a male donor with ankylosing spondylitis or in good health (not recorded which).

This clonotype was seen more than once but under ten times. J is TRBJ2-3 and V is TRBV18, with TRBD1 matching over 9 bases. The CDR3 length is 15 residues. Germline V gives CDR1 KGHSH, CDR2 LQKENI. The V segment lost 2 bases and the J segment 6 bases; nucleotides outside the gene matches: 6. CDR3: CASSPTTGGGDTQYF. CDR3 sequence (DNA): TGTGCCAGCTCACCAACGACAGGGGGTGGGGATACGCAGTATTTT.

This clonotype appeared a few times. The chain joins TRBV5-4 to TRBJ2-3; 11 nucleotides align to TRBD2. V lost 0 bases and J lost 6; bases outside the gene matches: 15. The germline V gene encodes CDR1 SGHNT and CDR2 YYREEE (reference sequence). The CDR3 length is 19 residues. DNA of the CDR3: TGTGCCAGCAGCTTGGGAGACAGACTAGCGGGGCGTCTCAGGGATACGCAGTATTTT. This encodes CASSLGDRLAGRLRDTQYF.

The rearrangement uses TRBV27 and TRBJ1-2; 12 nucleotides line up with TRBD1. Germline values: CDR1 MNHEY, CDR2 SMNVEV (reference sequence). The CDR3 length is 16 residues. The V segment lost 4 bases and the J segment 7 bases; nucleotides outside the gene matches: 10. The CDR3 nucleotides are TGTGCCAGCAGTTCAATAGGGACAGGGGGCTTGTCTGGCTACACCTTC. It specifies CASSSIGTGGLSGYTF.

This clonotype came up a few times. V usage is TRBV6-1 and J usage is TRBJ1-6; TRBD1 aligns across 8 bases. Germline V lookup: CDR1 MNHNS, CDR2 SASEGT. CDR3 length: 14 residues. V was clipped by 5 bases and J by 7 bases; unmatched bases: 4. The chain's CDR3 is CASSTTGENSPLHF. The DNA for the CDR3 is TGTGCCAGCAGTACGACAGGGGAGAATTCACCCCTCCACTTT.

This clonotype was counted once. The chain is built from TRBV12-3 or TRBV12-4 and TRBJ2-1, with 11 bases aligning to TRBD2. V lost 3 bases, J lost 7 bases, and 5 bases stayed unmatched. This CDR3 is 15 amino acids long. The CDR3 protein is CASSLGTSGENEQFF. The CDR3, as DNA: TGTGCCAGCAGTTTGGGGACTAGCGGAGAGAATGAGCAGTTCTTC.

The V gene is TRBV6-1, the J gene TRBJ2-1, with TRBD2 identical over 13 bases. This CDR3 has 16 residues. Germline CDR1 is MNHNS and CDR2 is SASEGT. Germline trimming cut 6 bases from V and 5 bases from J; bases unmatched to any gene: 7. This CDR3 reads CASSERGLAGDNEQFF. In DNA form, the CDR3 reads TGTGCCAGCAGCGAGCGCGGACTAGCGGGGGACAATGAGCAGTTCTTC.

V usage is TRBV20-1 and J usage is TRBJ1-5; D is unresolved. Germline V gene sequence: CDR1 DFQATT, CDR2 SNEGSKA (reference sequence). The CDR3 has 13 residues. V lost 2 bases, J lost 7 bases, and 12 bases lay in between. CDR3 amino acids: CSARIREGQPQHF. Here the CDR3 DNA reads TGCAGTGCTAGAATACGGGAGGGCCAGCCCCAGCATTTT.

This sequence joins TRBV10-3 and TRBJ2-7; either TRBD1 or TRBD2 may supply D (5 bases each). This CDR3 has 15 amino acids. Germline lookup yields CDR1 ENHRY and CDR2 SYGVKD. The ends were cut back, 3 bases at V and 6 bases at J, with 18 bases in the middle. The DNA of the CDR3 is TGTGCCATCAGTGAACTACCTCCGGGGCTCTCCGAGCAGTACTTC. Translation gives CAISELPPGLSEQYF.

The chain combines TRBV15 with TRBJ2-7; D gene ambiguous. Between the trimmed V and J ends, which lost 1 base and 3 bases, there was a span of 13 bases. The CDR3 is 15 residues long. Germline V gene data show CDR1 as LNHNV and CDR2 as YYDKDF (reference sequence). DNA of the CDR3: TGTGCCACCAGCAGAGGCGGACCGATTAGCTACGAGCAGTACTTC. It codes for CATSRGGPISYEQYF. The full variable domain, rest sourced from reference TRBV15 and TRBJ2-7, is DAMVIQNPRYQVTQFGKPVTLSCSQTLNHNVMYWYQQKSSQAPKLLFHYYDKDFNNEADTPDNFQSRRPNTSFCFLDIRSPGLGDTAMYLCATSRGGPISYEQYFGPGTRLTVT.

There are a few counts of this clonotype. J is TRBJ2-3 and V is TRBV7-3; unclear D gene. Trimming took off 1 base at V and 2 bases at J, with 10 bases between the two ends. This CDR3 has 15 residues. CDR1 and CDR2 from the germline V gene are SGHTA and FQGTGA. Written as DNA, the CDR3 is TGTGCCAGCAGCTTAAGTAGGGATCACACAGATACGCAGTATTTT. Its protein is CASSLSRDHTDTQYF.

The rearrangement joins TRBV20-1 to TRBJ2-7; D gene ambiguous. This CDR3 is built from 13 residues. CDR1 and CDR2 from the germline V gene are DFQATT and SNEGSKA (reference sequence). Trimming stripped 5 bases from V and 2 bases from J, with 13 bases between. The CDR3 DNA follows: TGCAGTGCTCCCATCCCCCCCACCTACGAGCAGTACTTC. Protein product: CSAPIPPTYEQYF.

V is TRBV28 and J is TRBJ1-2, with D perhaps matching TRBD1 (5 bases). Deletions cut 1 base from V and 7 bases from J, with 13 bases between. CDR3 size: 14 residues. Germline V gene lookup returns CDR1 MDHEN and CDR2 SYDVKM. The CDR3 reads CASSLSQRGGGYTF. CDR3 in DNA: TGTGCCAGCAGTTTATCCCAAAGGGGTGGTGGCTACACCTTC.